The 19 T cell receptor beta chains listed next were all sequenced from one sample in a study of blood T cell repertoires in COVID-19. Produced via immunoSEQ multiplex PCR; TCRdb's table is partial and in-frame only. Found here are 90,000 to 100,000 clones, around 72% of them singletons; the top ten hold approximately 25%. Material: peripheral blood. The receptors originated from a man in his 70s with acute or convalescent COVID-19.

CDR3 sequence reads: CASSEQGGGANVLTF. The DNA for the CDR3 is TGTGCCAGCAGTGAGCAGGGAGGTGGGGCCAACGTCCTGACTTTC. The rearrangement links TRBV2 to TRBJ2-6, with D tentatively TRBD2 (6 bases). The CDR3 contains 15 residues. Germline loops: CDR1 SNHLY, CDR2 FYNNEI. Trimming stripped 3 bases from V and 3 bases from J, with 9 bases between.

This clone was detected only once. The V call is TRBV11-2, the J call TRBJ2-1; maybe TRBD1 (6 bases). Germline loops: CDR1 SGHAT, CDR2 FQNNGV. The V end lost 1 base, the J end lost 9 bases, and 13 bases lay between the germline ends. CDR3 length equals 14 residues. The CDR3 protein is CASSLVNQGSEQFF. In DNA form, the CDR3 reads TGTGCCAGCAGCTTAGTTAATCAGGGGAGTGAGCAGTTCTTC.

V and J are TRBV3-1 (or the pseudogene TRBV3-2) and TRBJ2-1; 9 positions match TRBD2. V trimming: 7 bases; J trimming: 6 bases; junction bases outside the gene matches: 4. The CDR3 runs 13 residues. Germline lookup yields CDR1 LGHDT and CDR2 YNNKEL (reference sequence). The CDR3 loop reads CASKAGGVNEQFF. The CDR3 DNA reads as TGTGCCAGCAAGGCGGGAGGGGTCAATGAGCAGTTCTTC.

The chain links TRBV6-5 to TRBJ1-2; D might be TRBD1 (6 bases). V lost 6 bases to trimming and J lost 8 bases, with 19 bases between them. Germline-derived CDR1 and CDR2 are MNHEY and SVGAGI. The CDR3 runs to 14 residues. The CDR3, as DNA: TGTGCCAGCAGGATCTTCGGGGGGGCTTTAGGCTACACCTTC. Translation: CASRIFGGALGYTF.

The V and J genes are TRBV15 and TRBJ2-2; 7 bases agree with TRBD2. This CDR3 spans 15 amino acids. J was trimmed by 6 bases and V by 2 bases; bases with no gene match: 6. Germline values: CDR1 LNHNV, CDR2 YYDKDF (reference sequence). The CDR3 protein is CATSRQGGVAGELFF. The CDR3 DNA sequence: TGTGCCACCAGCAGACAGGGAGGGGTAGCCGGGGAGCTGTTTTTT.

This sequence joins TRBV11-3 and TRBJ2-1, with D tentatively TRBD2 (5 bases). Germline loops: CDR1 SGHNT, CDR2 YENEEA. This CDR3 spans 14 amino acids. V was pared by 5 bases and J by 5 bases, with 13 bases between. CDR3 nucleotides: TGTGCCAGCAGCCCCACTAGGTTCCACAATGAGCAGTTCTTC. The encoded protein is CASSPTRFHNEQFF.

This clone was observed once. The chain has TRBV29-1 and TRBJ1-2, with TRBD1 identical over 8 bases. With 0 bases clipped from V and 4 bases from J, the junction kept 13 bases outside the gene matches. The CDR3 has 17 residues. CDR1 and CDR2 from the germline V gene are SQVTM and ANQGSEA. Here the CDR3 reads CSVEELDRVRGVYGYTF. In DNA form, the CDR3 reads TGCAGCGTTGAAGAGTTGGACAGGGTAAGGGGAGTCTATGGCTACACCTTC.

This chain joins TRBV7-2 and TRBJ1-3; no clear D. There are 15 residues in the CDR3. The V gene lost 2 bases and the J gene lost 0 bases, with 8 bases spanning the gap. CDR1 is SGHTA and CDR2 is FQGNSA in the germline V gene. The CDR3 nucleotides are TGTGCCAGCAGCTTATCACAGATCTCTGGAAACACCATATATTTT. Encoded protein: CASSLSQISGNTIYF.

The chain links TRBV6-6 to TRBJ2-7, with D unclear. The germline V gene has CDR1 MNHNY and CDR2 SVGAGI (reference sequence). V lost 8 bases and J 0 bases, leaving 14 bases between the germline ends. The CDR3 runs to 14 residues. CDR3 protein: CASAPFSSSYEQYF. In DNA, the CDR3 is TGTGCCAGCGCCCCTTTTTCGAGCTCCTACGAGCAGTACTTC.

The V gene is TRBV24-1, the J gene TRBJ2-3, with 7 bases lining up with TRBD2. This CDR3 spans 14 amino acids. J was trimmed by 2 bases and V by 7 bases; bases with no gene match: 5. The V gene's germline CDR1 is KGHDR and CDR2 SFDVKD. CDR3 region: CATSLTSATDTQYF. CDR3 nucleotide sequence: TGTGCCACCAGCCTCACTAGCGCCACAGATACGCAGTATTTT.

This clone occurred once. The rearrangement joins TRBV29-1 to TRBJ2-7; D is perhaps TRBD2 (5 bases). The germline V gene has CDR1 SQVTM and CDR2 ANQGSEA. The CDR3 covers 14 residues. Trimming cost V 2 bases and J 2 bases, with 13 bases left between them. For the CDR3, the DNA is TGCAGCGTTGAAAGGTCGGGATCGACCTACGAGCAGTACTTC. Its translation: CSVERSGSTYEQYF.

The V gene is TRBV4-2, the J gene TRBJ1-2; 7 bases are a match to TRBD1. The germline gives CDR1 LGHNA, CDR2 YNFKEQ. This CDR3 region has 14 residues. V was clipped by 4 bases and J by 2 bases; unmatched bases: 4. The CDR3 loop reads CASSLPTGNYGYTF. CDR3 DNA sequence: TGTGCCAGCAGCCTCCCGACAGGGAACTATGGCTACACCTTC.

The chain links TRBV2 to TRBJ2-2; TRBD2 aligns across 16 bases. The CDR3 is 19 residues long. J was trimmed by 4 bases and V by 3 bases; bases with no gene match: 8. Looked up from germline, CDR1 is SNHLY and CDR2 is FYNNEI. The CDR3 loop is CASSDMGTSGRAGTGELFF. The CDR3 region has the DNA TGTGCCAGCAGTGATATGGGGACTAGCGGGAGGGCAGGCACCGGGGAGCTGTTTTTT.

V gene TRBV11-3 combines with J gene TRBJ2-7, with 12 bases aligning to TRBD2. Germline-derived CDR1 and CDR2 are SGHNT and YENEEA. The V segment lost 5 bases and the J segment 2 bases; nucleotides outside the gene matches: 4. The CDR3 has 15 residues. CDR3 bases: TGTGCCAGCAGCCTCGGACTAGCGGGGACCTACGAGCAGTACTTC. Its translation: CASSLGLAGTYEQYF.

This clone was recorded only once. The V call is TRBV28, the J call TRBJ1-3; D may be TRBD1 (6 bases). Germline V gene lookup returns CDR1 MDHEN and CDR2 SYDVKM. V gave up 3 bases and J gave up 3 bases, with 9 bases separating them. The CDR3 sequence is 14 residues long. For the CDR3, the DNA is TGTGCCAGCAGTTTGGGGGCTCTTGGAAACACCATATATTTT. This translates into CASSLGALGNTIYF. Looking up the rest from reference TRBV28 and TRBJ1-3 gives the full variable domain: DVKVTQSSRYLVKRTGEKVFLECVQDMDHENMFWYRQDPGLGLRLIYFSYDVKMKEKGDIPEGYSVSREKKERFSLILESASTNQTSMYLCASSLGALGNTIYFGEGSWLTVV.

This chain connects TRBV6-6 to TRBJ1-6; D perhaps matches TRBD1 (5 bases). Trimming shortened V by 7 bases and J by 4 bases, and 14 bases separated the two germline ends. The CDR3 is 15 residues long. In germline, CDR1 is MNHNY, CDR2 SVGAGI (reference sequence). CDR3 bases: TGTGCCAGCACCCAAATAGGACAATATAATTCACCCCTCCACTTT. The encoded protein is CASTQIGQYNSPLHF.

CDR3 sequence reads: CATNPGQGAGELFF. In nucleotides, the CDR3 is TGTGCCACCAACCCGGGACAGGGGGCCGGGGAGCTGTTTTTT. The rearrangement joins TRBV24-1 to TRBJ2-2, with TRBD1 identical over 11 bases. The length of the CDR3 is 14 residues. The junction had 4 bases not matched to a gene; V was cut back by 8 bases and J by 6 bases. The V gene's germline CDR1 is KGHDR and CDR2 SFDVKD.

This chain joins TRBV2 and TRBJ1-3; the D gene is possibly TRBD1 (5 bases). The germline V and J ends were trimmed by 8 bases and 0 bases, with 14 bases remaining between them. Germline values: CDR1 SNHLY, CDR2 FYNNEI. This CDR3 spans 15 amino acids. CDR3 in amino acids: CASAGSGGSGNTIYF. In nucleotides, the CDR3 is TGTGCCAGCGCCGGGAGTGGGGGCTCTGGAAACACCATATATTTT.

The chain has TRBV7-2 and TRBJ1-3; the D gene is possibly TRBD1 (6 bases). Germline-derived CDR1 and CDR2 are SGHTA and FQGNSA. V lost 5 bases, J lost 0 bases, and 23 bases lay in between. The CDR3 consists of 19 residues. The CDR3 bases are TGTGCCAGCAGCCTTCTTCCGAAGAACACAGGGAGCTCTGGAAACACCATATATTTT. Encoded protein: CASSLLPKNTGSSGNTIYF.